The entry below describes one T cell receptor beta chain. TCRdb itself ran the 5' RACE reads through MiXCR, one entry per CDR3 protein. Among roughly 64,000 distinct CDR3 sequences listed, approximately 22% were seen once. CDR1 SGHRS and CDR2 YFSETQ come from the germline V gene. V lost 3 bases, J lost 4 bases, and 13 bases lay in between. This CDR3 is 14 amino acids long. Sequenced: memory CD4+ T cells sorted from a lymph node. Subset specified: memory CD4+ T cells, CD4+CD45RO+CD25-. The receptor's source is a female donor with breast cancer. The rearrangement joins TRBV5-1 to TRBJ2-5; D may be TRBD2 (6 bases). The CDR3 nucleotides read TGCGCCAGCAGCTCACGGGAGAAGGTAGAGACCCAGTACTTC. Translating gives CASSSREKVETQYF.